These 30 T cell receptor beta chains were all obtained from the same sample, sequenced in a study of response to subunit inactivated influenza vaccine. TCRdb reprocessed the RT-PCR reads via MiXCR and lists one record per CDR3 protein. Seen here are 450,000 to 600,000 distinct CDR3 sequences, 16% observed once, and the top ten hold about 3%. This sample comprised CD4+ T cells sorted from PBMCs, obtained 23 to 25 months after vaccination. The receptors shown here come from a man between 50 and 69 years old who received an inactivated influenza vaccine.

This clonotype appeared a few times. The chain carries TRBV4-2 and TRBJ2-7, with 9 nucleotides matching TRBD2. The CDR3 consists of 16 residues. V lost 1 base and J lost 4; bases outside the gene matches: 8. The germline V gene has CDR1 LGHNA and CDR2 YNFKEQ. The chain's CDR3 is CASSQVGAGGIYEQYF. The DNA of the CDR3 is TGTGCCAGCAGCCAAGTCGGGGCGGGGGGGATTTACGAGCAGTACTTC.

The chain links TRBV30 to TRBJ1-5; D is possibly TRBD1 (6 bases). Trimming stripped 3 bases from V and 0 bases from J, with 18 bases between. This CDR3 region has 17 residues. Germline V CDR1 and CDR2: GTSNPN, SVGIG (reference sequence). The CDR3: CAWSRGGQTYSNQPQHF. CDR3 nucleotide sequence: TGTGCCTGGAGCAGGGGAGGACAGACTTATAGCAATCAGCCCCAGCATTTT.

This clonotype has only a few counts. The gene calls are TRBV20-1 and TRBJ2-3, with unresolved D. CDR3 length equals 13 residues. Between the trimmed V and J ends, which lost 6 bases and 1 base, there was a span of 11 bases. Germline-derived CDR1 and CDR2 are DFQATT and SNEGSKA (reference sequence). CDR3 region: CSASPGGTDTQYF. The CDR3 DNA is TGCAGTGCCAGTCCCGGAGGCACAGATACGCAGTATTTT.

The chain has TRBV28 and TRBJ2-5, with TRBD1 as a possible D gene (5 bases). The ends were cut back, 4 bases at V and 7 bases at J, with 13 bases in the middle. This CDR3 region has 13 residues. Germline CDR1 and CDR2: MDHEN and SYDVKM. The CDR3 DNA is TGTGCCAGCAGTTACCAGCAGGGTGGGACCCAGTACTTC. This sequence encodes CASSYQQGGTQYF.

This clonotype was recorded a few times. With a much larger clone just one base away, this may be a read error. This chain links TRBV12-3 or TRBV12-4 with TRBJ2-5; 7 bases line up with TRBD1. V was clipped by 3 bases and J by 2 bases; unmatched bases: 3. The CDR3 spans 14 residues. For the CDR3, the DNA is TGTGCCAGCAGTTTCTCGACAGGGCAAGAGACCCAGTACTTC. Amino acids: CASSFSTGQETQYF.

This clonotype was counted between two and nine times. V is TRBV4-1 and J is TRBJ2-1, with 8 nucleotides matching TRBD1. Germline V lookup: CDR1 MGHRA, CDR2 YSYEKL. J gave up 0 bases and V 0 bases, and 4 bases lay outside the gene matches. The CDR3 is made up of 17 amino acids. The chain's CDR3 is CASSQDRTGSSYNEQFF. CDR3 sequence (DNA): TGCGCCAGCAGCCAAGATCGGACAGGGAGCTCCTACAATGAGCAGTTCTTC.

The J gene is TRBJ2-4, the V gene TRBV5-1; TRBD1 matches at 7 bases. Germline values: CDR1 SGHRS, CDR2 YFSETQ. The V and J ends lost 4 bases and 4 bases, in that order; junction bases with no gene match: 5. This CDR3 has 14 residues. The CDR3 nucleotides are TGCGCCAGCAGCCTGGACAGGTCAAAAAACATTCAGTACTTC. Protein sequence: CASSLDRSKNIQYF.

This clonotype was recorded a few times. The rearrangement links TRBV5-1 to TRBJ2-5; the match to TRBD2 covers 10 bases. The CDR3 contains 14 residues. Germline lookup yields CDR1 SGHRS and CDR2 YFSETQ. After removal of 3 bases from V and 5 bases from J, the junction contained 4 bases not matched to a gene. The CDR3 DNA reads TGCGCCAGCAGCTGGAATAGCGGGGGGGAGACCCAGTACTTC. Amino acids: CASSWNSGGETQYF.

This clonotype was detected only a few times. The CDR3 DNA is TGTGCCAGCAGTTTTGCTAGTCAGACCCACGAGCAGTACTTC. This translates into CASSFASQTHEQYF. V usage is TRBV12-3 or TRBV12-4 and J usage is TRBJ2-7; D unclear. V lost 3 bases and J lost 5, with 14 bases in between. This CDR3 comprises 14 residues.

This chain uses TRBV30 with TRBJ1-2; D is ambiguous. This CDR3 has 13 residues. Trimming took off 1 base at V and 4 bases at J, with 10 bases between the two ends. Germline assignment: CDR1 GTSNPN and CDR2 SVGIG (reference sequence). The CDR3 protein is CAWSGPRIYGYTF. The CDR3 DNA sequence: TGTGCCTGGAGTGGACCAAGGATCTATGGCTACACCTTC. Filled out from reference TRBV30 and TRBJ1-2, the complete variable domain reads SQTIHQWPATLVQPVGSPLSLECTVEGTSNPNLYWYRQAAGRGLQLLFYSVGIGQISSEVPQNLSASRPQDRQFILSSKKLLLSDSGFYLCAWSGPRIYGYTFGSGTRLTVV.

This chain uses TRBV12-3 or TRBV12-4 with TRBJ2-7; unclear D gene. The length of the CDR3 is 12 residues. V was shortened by 1 base and J by 2 bases, with 3 bases between the two germline ends. The CDR3 coding sequence is TGTGCCAGCAGTTTAGAAACCTACGAGCAGTACTTC. It yields the protein CASSLETYEQYF.

This clonotype was detected a few times. The chain recombines TRBV29-1 with TRBJ2-1; TRBD2 matches 11 bases. The ends lost 3 bases at V and 7 bases at J; junction bases unmatched: 5. The CDR3 contains 14 residues. From germline, CDR1 is SQVTM and CDR2 ANQGSEA. CDR3 in amino acids: CSVESTSGSNEQFF. CDR3 DNA sequence: TGCAGCGTTGAGAGTACTAGCGGGAGTAATGAGCAGTTCTTC.

This clonotype was counted only a few times. The chain recombines TRBV29-1 with TRBJ2-3; 7 bases map to TRBD2. The V and J ends lost 3 bases and 2 bases, in that order; junction bases with no gene match: 5. CDR3 length equals 14 residues. Per germline, CDR1 SQVTM and CDR2 ANQGSEA. The CDR3 DNA is TGCAGCGTTGATTCCGGGAGGCTCACAGATACGCAGTATTTT. This sequence encodes CSVDSGRLTDTQYF.

The V gene is TRBV3-1, the J gene TRBJ2-1; 8 bases map to TRBD2. Trimming cost V 0 bases and J 1 base; bases outside gene matches: 5. Germline lookup yields CDR1 LGHDT and CDR2 YNNKEL (reference sequence). This CDR3 spans 17 amino acids. The CDR3 sequence is CASSQDFTSGSYNEQFF. The CDR3 nucleotides read TGTGCCAGCAGCCAAGATTTTACTAGCGGATCCTACAATGAGCAGTTCTTC.

A few counts support this clonotype. The chain recombines TRBV7-8 with TRBJ2-2, with D hard to call. The CDR3 length is 15 residues. V was trimmed by 4 bases and J by 7 bases, leaving 16 bases between them. CDR1 and CDR2 (germline): SGHVS, FQNEAQ. The CDR3 DNA reads as TGTGCCAGCAGCTCGGAGCGCAGACTTATCGGGGAGCTGTTTTTT. It yields the protein CASSSERRLIGELFF.

This clonotype was seen at least ten times. The CDR3 DNA reads TGTGCCAGCAGCGCCGGGACTATCTCCTACAATGAGCAGTTCTTC. Protein sequence: CASSAGTISYNEQFF. This chain connects TRBV9 to TRBJ2-1; 7 positions match TRBD2. This CDR3 is built from 15 residues. The V segment lost 3 bases and the J segment 0 bases; nucleotides outside the gene matches: 3. Looked up from germline, CDR1 is SGDLS and CDR2 is YYNGEE.

The chain is built from TRBV7-2 and TRBJ2-1, with 8 bases aligning to TRBD1. The ends lost 5 bases at V and 5 bases at J; junction bases unmatched: 8. Germline CDR1 is SGHTA and CDR2 is FQGNSA. The CDR3 runs to 15 residues. Written as DNA, the CDR3 is TGTGCCAGCAGCCGCAGGGGGCCCGCGAACAATGAGCAGTTCTTC. Translation: CASSRRGPANNEQFF. The full variable domain, its missing parts supplied by reference TRBV7-2 and TRBJ2-1, is GAGVSQSPSNKVTEKGKDVELRCDPISGHTALYWYRQSLGQGLEFLIYFQGNSAPDKSGLPSDRFSAERTGGSVSTLTIQRTQQEDSAVYLCASSRRGPANNEQFFGPGTRLTVL.

The table lists this clonotype with a few counts. The chain combines TRBV20-1 with TRBJ2-7; 8 bases align to TRBD2. Looked up from germline, CDR1 is DFQATT and CDR2 is SNEGSKA (reference sequence). CDR3 length equals 14 residues. The junction had 5 bases not matched to a gene; V was cut back by 2 bases and J by 2 bases. The DNA for the CDR3 is TGCAGTGCTAGAACGGGTAGCGGGACCTACGAGCAGTACTTC. This translates into CSARTGSGTYEQYF.

The sample holds a few counts of this clonotype. The chain links TRBV28 to TRBJ2-1, with 8 nucleotides matching TRBD2. CDR1 is MDHEN and CDR2 is SYDVKM in the germline V gene. The V segment lost 4 bases and the J segment 9 bases; nucleotides outside the gene matches: 11. The length of the CDR3 is 15 residues. CDR3 nucleotides: TGTGCCAGCAGTTCGGGAGGGACTGGTGGACGTGAGCAGTTCTTC. It encodes CASSSGGTGGREQFF.

The CDR3 DNA sequence: TGTGCCAGCAGCTTAGATTTACAGGGGGCAGGCTACACCTTC. Translating gives CASSLDLQGAGYTF. The rearrangement uses TRBV7-9 and TRBJ1-2; 9 nucleotides align to TRBD1. CDR1 and CDR2 (germline): SEHNR, FQNEAQ (reference sequence). J was trimmed by 8 bases and V by 1 base; bases with no gene match: 5. The length of the CDR3 is 14 residues.

This clonotype appeared a few times. This chain links TRBV28 with TRBJ1-2; 9 bases fit TRBD1. The V gene end was trimmed by 2 bases and the J gene end by 5 bases; junction bases not matched to a gene: 3. Germline CDR1 MDHEN, CDR2 SYDVKM. The CDR3 loop spans 14 amino acids. The CDR3 nucleotides are TGTGCCAGCAGTTTAATTGGGACAGGGTATGGCTACACCTTC. Translation gives CASSLIGTGYGYTF.

There are a few counts of this clonotype. This chain uses TRBV20-1 with TRBJ2-1; 7 nucleotides align to TRBD2. V lost 3 bases, J lost 7 bases, and 9 bases stayed unmatched. Germline CDR1 is DFQATT and CDR2 is SNEGSKA (reference sequence). There are 14 residues in the CDR3. The CDR3 here is CSARHESGGNEQFF. The CDR3, as DNA: TGCAGTGCTAGGCATGAGTCCGGGGGGAATGAGCAGTTCTTC.

The J gene is TRBJ1-2, the V gene TRBV29-1; TRBD1 aligns across 7 bases. This CDR3 has 13 amino acids. CDR1 is SQVTM, CDR2 ANQGSEA, per germline. Germline trimming cut 7 bases from V and 1 base from J; bases unmatched to any gene: 6. The CDR3 reads CSAETGYNYGYTF. The CDR3 nucleotides read TGCAGCGCAGAGACAGGGTATAACTATGGCTACACCTTC.

This clonotype occurred many times. The chain links TRBV5-1 to TRBJ1-1, with TRBD1 matching over 10 bases. J gave up 6 bases and V 4 bases, and 6 bases lay outside the gene matches. The CDR3 extends over 14 amino acids. CDR1 and CDR2 (germline): SGHRS, YFSETQ. The CDR3 nucleotides read TGCGCCAGCAGCGGGGGACAGGGGCACGCTGAAGCTTTCTTT. This translates into CASSGGQGHAEAFF. Together with reference TRBV5-1 and TRBJ1-1, the CDR3 gives the full variable domain: KAGVTQTPRYLIKTRGQQVTLSCSPISGHRSVSWYQQTPGQGLQFLFEYFSETQRNKGNFPGRFSGRQFSNSRSEMNVSTLELGDSALYLCASSGGQGHAEAFFGQGTRLTVV.

This clonotype was seen a few times. This chain connects TRBV20-1 to TRBJ2-1; D call uncertain. With 5 bases removed from V and 9 bases from J, the gap between germline ends came to 11 bases. Germline V gene sequence: CDR1 DFQATT, CDR2 SNEGSKA (reference sequence). There are 11 residues in the CDR3. CDR3 in amino acids: CSAYHSSEQFF. As DNA, the CDR3 is TGCAGTGCTTATCATTCTAGTGAGCAGTTCTTC.

The rearrangement uses TRBV24-1 and TRBJ2-6; 7 bases map to TRBD1. The CDR3 consists of 16 residues. Unmatched junction bases numbered 2, after V lost 4 bases and J lost 0 bases. The V gene's germline CDR1 is KGHDR and CDR2 SFDVKD. DNA for the CDR3: TGTGCCACCAGTGAAACAGGGGACTCTGGGGCCAACGTCCTGACTTTC. Its protein product is CATSETGDSGANVLTF.

The genes are TRBV24-1 and TRBJ2-1; D is ambiguous. CDR1 is KGHDR and CDR2 is SFDVKD in the germline V gene. CDR3 size: 14 residues. Trimming cost V 5 bases and J 5 bases, with 12 bases left between them. The CDR3 nucleotides read TGTGCCACCAGTGCCAACTACTTTGACAATGAGCAGTTCTTC. Protein sequence: CATSANYFDNEQFF.

This clonotype was counted only a few times. This chain links TRBV20-1 with TRBJ2-3; possible D gene TRBD2, 5 bases. The germline V gene has CDR1 DFQATT and CDR2 SNEGSKA (reference sequence). Trimming cost V 3 bases and J 4 bases, with 20 bases left between them. The CDR3 consists of 16 residues. The CDR3 loop reads CSASRLGVGAADTQYF. The CDR3 bases are TGCAGTGCTAGTAGGCTCGGGGTGGGCGCCGCAGATACGCAGTATTTT.

This chain links TRBV5-1 with TRBJ1-5; 11 bases are a match to TRBD1. The CDR3 sequence is 15 residues long. Germline-derived CDR1 and CDR2 are SGHRS and YFSETQ. The V segment lost 8 bases and the J segment 9 bases; nucleotides outside the gene matches: 13. The CDR3 sequence is CARPRSGQGGRPQHF. The CDR3 DNA follows: TGCGCCAGACCTCGATCGGGACAGGGGGGCCGGCCCCAGCATTTT.

The chain carries TRBV20-1 and TRBJ2-3; D uncertain. The CDR3 consists of 11 residues. V lost 5 bases and J 9 bases, leaving 12 bases between the germline ends. Per germline, CDR1 DFQATT and CDR2 SNEGSKA (reference sequence). CDR3 nucleotides: TGCAGTGCTGGACCATCAGGCACGCAGTATTTT. Protein: CSAGPSGTQYF.